This entry is about one T cell receptor beta chain. These data come from a study of early T cells in non-severe SARS-CoV-2 infection. V dropped 1 base and J dropped 6 bases, with 9 bases sitting between them. Germline-derived CDR1 and CDR2 are LGHNA and YNFKEQ. CDR3 size: 13 residues. Researchers tagged individual cDNA molecules with unique molecular identifiers. TCRdb re-called the 5' RACE reads through MiXCR, storing one row per CDR3 protein. The sample records tens of thousands of distinct CDR3 sequences, around 9% being singletons. The sample was whole blood. The clonotype comes from an adult who was a healthcare worker with PCR-confirmed SARS-CoV-2 infection or an uninfected control (not recorded which). This chain joins TRBV4-2 and TRBJ2-5, with D possibly being TRBD2 (6 bases). The DNA of the CDR3 is TGTGCCAGCAGCCAAGGGGACTCTCAGACCCAGTACTTC. Amino acid sequence: CASSQGDSQTQYF.